The following is a TCR beta chain sequence with its context. This sample is drawn from a study of identical twins. TCRdb reanalysed the 5' RACE reads using MiXCR and keeps one entry per CDR3 protein. The sample carries 540,000 or so distinct CDR3 sequences, 20% to 25% recorded once. This CDR3 is 13 amino acids long. The germline V gene has CDR1 DFQATT and CDR2 SNEGSKA (reference sequence). Between the trimmed V and J ends, which lost 5 bases and 3 bases, there was a span of 11 bases. Separately, the same data were catalogued under a study of yellow fever vaccine responses in identical twins.

The TCR was taken from a woman under 30 in good health. Sequencing input: CD4+ T cells sorted from blood. The V and J genes are TRBV20-1 and TRBJ2-1; the D gene is possibly TRBD2 (6 bases). The CDR3 DNA reads as TGCAGTGCTGGCGGGACGGTCTACAATGAGCAGTTCTTC. Its translation: CSAGGTVYNEQFF.